The 31 T cell receptor beta chains reported below all come from one sample, sequenced in a study of blood T cell repertoires in COVID-19. Here immunoSEQ multiplex PCR was the method, and the copy in TCRdb shows in-frame clones only, minus some. The table shows about 53,000 clones, with 86% occurring only once. Sequenced: peripheral blood. The origin of the receptors is a man older than 75 with acute or convalescent COVID-19.

This chain joins TRBV20-1 and TRBJ2-4; TRBD2 is a possible D gene (7 bases). Looked up from germline, CDR1 is DFQATT and CDR2 is SNEGSKA (reference sequence). Trimming shortened V by 3 bases and J by 4 bases, and 13 bases separated the two germline ends. The length of the CDR3 is 14 residues. CDR3 nucleotides: TGCAGTGCTAGTGGCGGGGGCGGAAAAAACATTCAGTACTTC. Translating it yields CSASGGGGKNIQYF.

This chain links TRBV7-8 with TRBJ1-2; D is uncertain. The length of the CDR3 is 14 residues. Looked up from germline, CDR1 is SGHVS and CDR2 is FQNEAQ. Trimming removed 5 bases at V and 6 bases at J, with 16 bases between. The CDR3 spells CASSPVPQTDGYTF. The CDR3 coding sequence is TGTGCCAGCAGCCCCGTCCCCCAAACGGATGGCTACACCTTC.

The chain recombines TRBV3-1 (or the pseudogene TRBV3-2) with TRBJ2-7; D is perhaps TRBD2 (5 bases). The CDR3 covers 13 residues. V was shortened by 8 bases and J by 1 base, with 12 bases between the two germline ends. Germline V gene sequence: CDR1 LGHDT, CDR2 YNNKEL (reference sequence). The CDR3 region has the DNA TGTGCCAGCCGCGGGTCAATGTCCTACGAGCAGTACTTC. It specifies CASRGSMSYEQYF.

This chain connects TRBV9 to TRBJ1-3; the D gene is possibly TRBD1 (6 bases). The CDR3 sequence is 15 residues long. Germline CDR1 is SGDLS and CDR2 is YYNGEE. V was shortened by 0 bases and J by 7 bases, with 14 bases between the two germline ends. The CDR3 region is CASSVEDSPVNTIYF. The CDR3 bases are TGTGCCAGCAGCGTAGAGGACAGCCCCGTGAACACCATATATTTT.

V and J are TRBV27 and TRBJ1-3; tentative D call: TRBD1 (5 bases). Germline V gene sequence: CDR1 MNHEY, CDR2 SMNVEV (reference sequence). CDR3 length: 15 amino acids. With 5 bases removed from V and 2 bases from J, the gap between germline ends came to 13 bases. In DNA, the CDR3 is TGTGCCAGCAGTCCAACCCGGGGGACTGGAAACACCATATATTTT. This gives the protein CASSPTRGTGNTIYF.

This chain uses TRBV6-6 with TRBJ1-2; 7 bases fit TRBD1. Germline assignment: CDR1 MNHNY and CDR2 SVGAGI (reference sequence). V dropped 6 bases and J dropped 8; count of bases not matched to a gene: 9. The CDR3 is 13 amino acids. CDR3 protein: CASSPDRERGYTF. The CDR3 DNA is TGTGCCAGCAGCCCCGACAGGGAAAGAGGCTACACCTTC.

The genes are TRBV18 and TRBJ2-5, with D possibly TRBD2 on 5 matching bases. From germline, CDR1 is KGHSH and CDR2 LQKENI. The CDR3 totals 14 residues. The V and J ends lost 3 bases and 9 bases respectively, with 17 bases between them. The chain's CDR3 is CASSPTEAFGAQYF. The DNA of the CDR3 is TGTGCCAGCTCACCGACGGAAGCATTCGGGGCCCAGTACTTC.

This clone was seen a single time. The genes are TRBV18 and TRBJ1-1; 7 bases map to TRBD1. Germline assignment: CDR1 KGHSH and CDR2 LQKENI. Unmatched junction bases numbered 10, after V lost 4 bases and J lost 2 bases. This CDR3 is 16 amino acids long. Here the CDR3 reads CASSLTSDRINTEAFF. The CDR3 coding sequence is TGTGCCAGCTCACTAACCTCGGACAGGATTAACACTGAAGCTTTCTTT. The whole variable domain, remainder taken from reference TRBV18 and TRBJ1-1, is NAGVMQNPRHLVRRRGQEARLRCSPMKGHSHVYWYRQLPEEGLKFMVYLQKENIIDESGMPKERFSAEFPKEGPSILRIQQVVRGDSAAYFCASSLTSDRINTEAFFGQGTRLTVV.

CDR3 region: CASSRGQGASYEQYF. CDR3 coding DNA: TGTGCCAGCAGTCGAGGACAGGGGGCTTCCTACGAGCAGTACTTC. The chain uses TRBV6-6 and TRBJ2-7, with 11 bases that match TRBD1. Per the germline V gene, CDR1 is MNHNY and CDR2 is SVGAGI (reference sequence). CDR3 size: 15 residues. The V segment lost 5 bases and the J segment 1 base; nucleotides outside the gene matches: 4.

J is TRBJ1-6 and V is TRBV9; D is undetermined. V was clipped by 0 bases and J by 6 bases, with 10 bases between them. The V gene's germline CDR1 is SGDLS and CDR2 YYNGEE. The CDR3 has 15 residues. The CDR3 reads CASSVAEGSNSPLHF. The CDR3 DNA is TGTGCCAGCAGCGTAGCAGAGGGCAGTAATTCACCCCTCCACTTT.

The chain combines TRBV10-3 with TRBJ1-1; TRBD1 is a possible D gene (5 bases). The CDR3 has 11 amino acids. Per the germline V gene, CDR1 is ENHRY and CDR2 is SYGVKD. V lost 11 bases, J lost 1 base, and 8 bases lay in between. The CDR3 sequence: CASRGNTEAFF. As DNA, the CDR3 is TGTGCCTCTAGGGGGAACACTGAAGCTTTCTTT.

The chain combines TRBV7-8 with TRBJ2-2; 11 positions agree with TRBD2. CDR1 is SGHVS and CDR2 is FQNEAQ in the germline V gene. V lost 2 bases and J lost 0; bases outside the gene matches: 5. The CDR3 sequence is 18 residues long. The CDR3 sequence: CASSLTSGGLSNTGELFF. DNA of the CDR3: TGTGCCAGCAGCTTAACTAGCGGGGGCTTATCGAACACCGGGGAGCTGTTTTTT.

With respect to this clone: A read error may account for a junction end that differs from germline. The chain recombines TRBV5-4 with TRBJ2-1; D not resolved. Germline-derived CDR1 and CDR2 are SGHNT and YYREEE (reference sequence). CDR3 size: 15 residues. CDR3 DNA: TGTGCCAGCAGTCCTGACGAGGTCTCCAACAATGAGCAGTTCTTC. The encoded protein is CASSPDEVSNNEQFF.

V is TRBV6-1 and J is TRBJ1-3; D gene unclear. This CDR3 has 17 amino acids. V was shortened by 1 base and J by 4 bases, with 17 bases between the two germline ends. Per germline, CDR1 MNHNS and CDR2 SASEGT. The CDR3 bases are TGTGCCAGCAGTGAAGTTGAGAATTCCCTGGTAGGAAACACCATATATTTT. Residues: CASSEVENSLVGNTIYF.

The V call is TRBV4-3, the J call TRBJ1-6; the D is unclear. The CDR3 totals 14 residues. V lost 7 bases, J lost 5 bases, and 12 bases lay in between. Germline CDR1 reads LGHNA; CDR2 reads YSLEER. For the CDR3, the DNA is TGCGCCAGCAACAAAGCGGGAGATAATTCACCCCTCCACTTT. Translating gives CASNKAGDNSPLHF.

This clone has just one count. This chain joins TRBV15 and TRBJ1-1, with D maybe TRBD1 (6 bases). CDR1 and CDR2 (germline): LNHNV, YYDKDF (reference sequence). The ends were cut back, 6 bases at V and 1 base at J, with 9 bases in the middle. This CDR3 has 13 amino acids. The chain's CDR3 is CATRWGQNTEAFF. Here the CDR3 DNA reads TGTGCCACCAGGTGGGGGCAGAACACTGAAGCTTTCTTT.

The chain links TRBV5-1 to TRBJ1-2; D is unresolved. Germline V lookup: CDR1 SGHRS, CDR2 YFSETQ. The length of the CDR3 is 12 residues. Between the trimmed V and J ends, which lost 5 bases and 7 bases, there was a span of 12 bases. The CDR3 sequence: CASSDPGSGYTF. The CDR3 nucleotides are TGCGCCAGCAGTGACCCCGGGTCTGGCTACACCTTC. The full variable domain, in which reference TRBV5-1 and TRBJ1-2 provide the parts outside the CDR3, is KAGVTQTPRYLIKTRGQQVTLSCSPISGHRSVSWYQQTPGQGLQFLFEYFSETQRNKGNFPGRFSGRQFSNSRSEMNVSTLELGDSALYLCASSDPGSGYTFGSGTRLTVV.

This chain links TRBV6-4 with TRBJ1-1; the match to TRBD1 covers 11 bases. The CDR3 consists of 16 residues. The V gene's germline CDR1 is MRHNA and CDR2 SNTAGT. With 4 bases clipped from V and 4 bases from J, the junction kept 8 bases outside the gene matches. CDR3 protein: CASSVGQGASATEAFF. In DNA form, the CDR3 reads TGTGCCAGCAGTGTTGGACAGGGGGCAAGTGCCACTGAAGCTTTCTTT.

The rearrangement uses TRBV7-6 and TRBJ2-7, with TRBD1 matching 7 bases. V shed 4 bases, J shed 1 base, and the junction held 7 bases outside the gene matches. Germline V lookup: CDR1 SGHVS, CDR2 FNYEAQ. CDR3 length: 15 residues. The CDR3: CASSSPQGFSYEQYF. The CDR3 DNA follows: TGTGCCAGCAGCTCGCCACAGGGGTTTTCCTACGAGCAGTACTTC.

This chain links TRBV7-8 with TRBJ1-3, with 7 nucleotides matching TRBD1. V lost 3 bases, J lost 4 bases, and 12 bases stayed unmatched. CDR1 is SGHVS, CDR2 FQNEAQ, per germline. The CDR3 totals 17 residues. CDR3 loop: CASSFGGQWDRGNTIYF. The CDR3 DNA sequence: TGTGCCAGCAGCTTCGGGGGTCAGTGGGACAGAGGAAACACCATATATTTT.

V usage is TRBV29-1 and J usage is TRBJ1-4, with D perhaps TRBD1 (6 bases). The V end lost 1 base, the J end lost 8 bases, and 14 bases lay between the germline ends. The CDR3 covers 14 residues. CDR1 and CDR2 from the germline V gene are SQVTM and ANQGSEA. The CDR3 DNA is TGCAGCGTTGAAGTGGCACAGGGCATCGAAAAACTGTTTTTT. Translating gives CSVEVAQGIEKLFF.

The genes are TRBV6-5 and TRBJ2-7; D is uncertain. Germline values: CDR1 MNHEY, CDR2 SVGAGI. The CDR3 consists of 14 residues. The V and J ends lost 4 bases and 5 bases respectively, with 15 bases between them. CDR3 sequence reads: CASSSTPGVDEQYF. DNA of the CDR3: TGTGCCAGCAGTTCGACCCCTGGAGTGGACGAGCAGTACTTC.

The chain combines TRBV6-6 with TRBJ2-2; no reliable D call. The CDR3 extends over 12 amino acids. CDR1 MNHNY and CDR2 SVGAGI come from the germline V gene (reference sequence). V lost 7 bases and J 1 base, leaving 4 bases between the germline ends. The CDR3 DNA reads TGTGCCAGCACCTTGAACACCGGGGAGCTGTTTTTT. This gives the protein CASTLNTGELFF.

The chain couples TRBV6-5 to TRBJ2-1; D is perhaps TRBD2 (7 bases). The CDR3 loop spans 14 amino acids. Trimming shortened V by 6 bases and J by 3 bases, and 12 bases separated the two germline ends. Germline values: CDR1 MNHEY, CDR2 SVGAGI. In DNA form, the CDR3 reads TGTGCCAGCAGCCGGGGGGCTAACTACAATGAGCAGTTCTTC. Encoded protein: CASSRGANYNEQFF.

This CDR3 reads CASAARGSWGTDTQYF. DNA for the CDR3: TGTGCTAGTGCCGCGAGGGGGTCGTGGGGCACAGATACGCAGTATTTT. The genes are TRBV12-5 and TRBJ2-3; the D gene is possibly TRBD1 (6 bases). The CDR3 consists of 16 residues. CDR1 and CDR2 (germline): LGHNT, FRNRAP. Trimming shortened V by 7 bases and J by 1 base, and 18 bases separated the two germline ends.

This chain connects TRBV19 to TRBJ2-7; D is possibly TRBD1 (5 bases). The length of the CDR3 is 13 residues. V lost 4 bases and J 5 bases, leaving 12 bases between the germline ends. Germline lookup yields CDR1 LNHDA and CDR2 SQIVND (reference sequence). The CDR3 nucleotides are TGTGCCAGTAGTAAGACAGTGTCGCACGAGCAGTACTTC. Translating gives CASSKTVSHEQYF. Full variable domain (remainder filled in from reference TRBV19 and TRBJ2-7): DGGITQSPKYLFRKEGQNVTLSCEQNLNHDAMYWYRQDPGQGLRLIYYSQIVNDFQKGDIAEGYSVSREKKESFPLTVTSAQKNPTAFYLCASSKTVSHEQYFGPGTRLTVT.

The V call is TRBV19, the J call TRBJ2-1, with unresolved D. Per germline, CDR1 LNHDA and CDR2 SQIVND (reference sequence). V dropped 6 bases and J dropped 3 bases, with 6 bases sitting between them. This CDR3 has 12 residues. CDR3 amino acids: CASRNSYNEQFF. CDR3 DNA sequence: TGTGCCAGTAGGAACAGCTACAATGAGCAGTTCTTC.

The chain employs TRBV2 and TRBJ1-1; D perhaps matches TRBD1 (6 bases). V dropped 8 bases and J dropped 0 bases, with 19 bases sitting between them. The CDR3 is 16 residues long. Germline CDR1 SNHLY, CDR2 FYNNEI. CDR3 sequence: CASPQGMKSMNTEAFF. For the CDR3, the DNA is TGTGCCAGCCCCCAGGGGATGAAGTCTATGAACACTGAAGCTTTCTTT.

The V call is TRBV5-4, the J call TRBJ2-2; D might be TRBD1 (5 bases). CDR3 length: 15 residues. The V gene's germline CDR1 is SGHNT and CDR2 YYREEE (reference sequence). Trimming cost V 3 bases and J 4 bases, with 13 bases left between them. CDR3 sequence: CASSSPGLSTGELFF. The CDR3, as DNA: TGTGCCAGCAGCTCCCCAGGGTTGAGCACCGGGGAGCTGTTTTTT.

This chain uses TRBV13 with TRBJ2-2; 11 bases line up with TRBD2. J was trimmed by 1 base and V by 3 bases; bases with no gene match: 1. Germline values: CDR1 PRHDT, CDR2 FYEKMQ (reference sequence). The CDR3 runs to 16 residues. The DNA of the CDR3 is TGTGCCAGCAGCTTTCTAGCGGGGGGGAACACCGGGGAGCTGTTTTTT. Translating it yields CASSFLAGGNTGELFF.

V usage is TRBV14 and J usage is TRBJ1-2; D call uncertain. V was pared by 4 bases and J by 4 bases, with 13 bases between. The CDR3 extends over 14 amino acids. CDR1 and CDR2 from the germline V gene are SGHDN and FVKESK. CDR3 nucleotides: TGTGCCAGCAGCCCCTCGGAGTTCGGCTATGGCTACACCTTC. It yields the protein CASSPSEFGYGYTF.